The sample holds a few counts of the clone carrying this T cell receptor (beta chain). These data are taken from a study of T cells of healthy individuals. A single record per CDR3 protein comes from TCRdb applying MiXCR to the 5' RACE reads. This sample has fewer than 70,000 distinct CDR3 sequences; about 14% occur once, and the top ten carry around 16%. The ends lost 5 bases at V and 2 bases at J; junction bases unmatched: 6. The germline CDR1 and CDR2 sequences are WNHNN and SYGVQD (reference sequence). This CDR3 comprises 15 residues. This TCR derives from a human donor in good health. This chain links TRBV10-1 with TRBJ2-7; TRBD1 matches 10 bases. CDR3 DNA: TGCGCCAGCAGTTTGGGACAGGGGTCTCCCTACGAGCAGTACTTC. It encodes CASSLGQGSPYEQYF.